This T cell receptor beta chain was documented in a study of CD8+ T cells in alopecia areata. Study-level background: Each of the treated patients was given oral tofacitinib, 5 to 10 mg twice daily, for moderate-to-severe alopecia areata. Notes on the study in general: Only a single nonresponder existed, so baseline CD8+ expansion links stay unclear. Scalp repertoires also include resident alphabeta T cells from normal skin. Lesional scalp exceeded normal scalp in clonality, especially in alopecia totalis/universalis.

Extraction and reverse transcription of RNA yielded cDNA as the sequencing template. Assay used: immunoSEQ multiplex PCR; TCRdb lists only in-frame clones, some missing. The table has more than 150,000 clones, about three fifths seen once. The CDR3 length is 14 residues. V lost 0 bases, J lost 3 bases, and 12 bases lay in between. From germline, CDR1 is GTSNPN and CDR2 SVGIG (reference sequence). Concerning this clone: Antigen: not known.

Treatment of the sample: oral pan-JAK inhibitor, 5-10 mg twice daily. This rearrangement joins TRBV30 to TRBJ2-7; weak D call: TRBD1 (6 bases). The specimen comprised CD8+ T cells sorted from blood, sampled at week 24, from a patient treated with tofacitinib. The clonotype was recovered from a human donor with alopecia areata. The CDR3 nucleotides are TGTGCCTGGAGTGTTGCAGGGGCTCACTACGAGCAGTACTTC. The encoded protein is CAWSVAGAHYEQYF.